This T cell receptor beta chain was recovered during a study of OX40 agonist ivuxolimab in advanced cancers. Study as a whole: Ivuxolimab is an agonistic anti-OX40 (CD134) antibody, and patients were treated with it. Dosing consisted of intravenous ivuxolimab at 0.01 to 10 mg/kg every 2 weeks. Enrolled patients in dose escalation had cancers that were hepatocellular carcinoma, melanoma, renal cell or head and neck cancer. Enrollees could have had prior anti-PD-1, anti-PD-L1 or anti-CTLA-4 therapy, which more than 30% had received.

TCRdb's copy holds only in-frame clones and misses some; the assay was immunoSEQ multiplex PCR. Of over 55,000 clones in the sample, around 88% were seen once. The germline CDR1 and CDR2 sequences are MDHEN and SYDVKM. The CDR3 loop spans 12 amino acids. The specimen comprised CD4+ or CD8+ T cells sorted from blood, sampled in a trial of the OX40 agonist ivuxolimab. This clonotype originated in an adult with an advanced solid tumor such as melanoma, head and neck, liver or kidney cancer. The chain couples TRBV28 to TRBJ2-7, with D uncertain. CDR3 region: CGASYSSYEQYF. CDR3 DNA sequence: TGTGGGGCAAGTTATAGCTCCTACGAGCAGTACTTC.